This entry lists 4 T cell receptor beta chains sequenced from one sample in a study of cytomegalovirus exposure and HLA in healthy donors. PCR involved 60 Vbeta and 13 Jbeta primers. Here immunoSEQ multiplex PCR was the method, and the copy in TCRdb shows in-frame clones only, minus some. The sample contains around 99,000 clones, 69% of which appear only once. Sample: PBMCs. These receptors were obtained from a woman in her seventies in good health and CMV-seropositive.

In this sample, this clone turned up once. This rearrangement joins TRBV2 to TRBJ1-4; D gene unclear. The CDR3 contains 15 residues. Germline assignment: CDR1 SNHLY and CDR2 FYNNEI. Between the trimmed V and J ends, which lost 2 bases and 5 bases, there was a span of 12 bases. The CDR3 loop is CASSESFGSNEKLFF. The CDR3 DNA reads as TGTGCCAGCAGTGAAAGCTTCGGGAGCAATGAAAAACTGTTTTTT.

The genes are TRBV7-9 and TRBJ2-2, with 7 nucleotides matching TRBD1. The CDR3 runs 14 residues. V gave up 4 bases and J gave up 4 bases; unmatched junction bases: 3. Germline V CDR1 and CDR2: SEHNR, FQNEAQ (reference sequence). The CDR3 loop is CASSSGQLTGELFF. DNA of the CDR3: TGTGCCAGCAGCTCGGGACAGCTCACCGGGGAGCTGTTTTTT.

V and J are TRBV9 and TRBJ1-2; D remains ambiguous. The germline CDR1 and CDR2 sequences are SGDLS and YYNGEE. The CDR3 consists of 14 residues. V was shortened by 0 bases and J by 4 bases, with 10 bases between the two germline ends. CDR3: CASSVVPLFYGYTF. CDR3 DNA sequence: TGTGCCAGCAGCGTAGTCCCCCTATTCTATGGCTACACCTTC.

This clone showed up just a few times. The J gene is TRBJ1-4, the V gene TRBV29-1, with TRBD1 matching over 7 bases. The CDR3 consists of 13 residues. The V gene end was trimmed by 6 bases and the J gene end by 8 bases; junction bases not matched to a gene: 9. Germline values: CDR1 SQVTM, CDR2 ANQGSEA. In DNA, the CDR3 is TGCAGCGTCGACAGGGTAGAGGGAGAAAAACTGTTTTTT. Translating gives CSVDRVEGEKLFF.